Shown below are 24 T cell receptor beta chains from a single sample sequenced in a study of blood T cell repertoires in COVID-19 (TCRdb year 2020). The library was prepared using the immunoSEQ multiplex PCR assay. TCRdb retrieved this table from immuneACCESS and kept in-frame rearrangements only. Not all clones are present; in checked studies, unresolved V genes account for under half, and no reason is known for the remainder. The sample table contains about 250,000 clones; only one count was recorded for approximately 84% of them. The ten largest account for approximately 1.7% of the sample. The sample consisted of PBMCs or T cells enriched from blood (not recorded which). The receptor set was obtained from a man in his forties who had recovered from COVID-19.

On this clone itself: Germline and junction disagree at one end, which may indicate a read error. The chain employs TRBV3-1 (or the pseudogene TRBV3-2) and TRBJ2-1; 13 bases are a match to TRBD2. The CDR3 is made up of 14 amino acids. CDR1 LGHDT and CDR2 YNNKEL come from the germline V gene (reference sequence). The CDR3 reads CASSQPSGLAGPLF. DNA for the CDR3: TGTGCCAGCAGCCAGCCCTCGGGACTAGCGGGGCCTCTCTTC.

CDR3 residues: CASSQEGGWGTEAFF. The CDR3 DNA sequence: TGTGCCAGCAGCCAAGAAGGGGGTTGGGGCACTGAAGCTTTCTTT. The J gene is TRBJ1-1, the V gene TRBV3-1 (or the pseudogene TRBV3-2), with D possibly being TRBD1 (6 bases). This CDR3 is built from 15 residues. In germline, CDR1 is LGHDT, CDR2 YNNKEL (reference sequence). The V and J ends lost 0 bases and 4 bases respectively, with 12 bases between them.

This clone was counted between two and nine times. The chain recombines TRBV28 with TRBJ1-2; 8 bases fit TRBD1. V trimming: 3 bases; J trimming: 8 bases; junction bases outside the gene matches: 8. From germline, CDR1 is MDHEN and CDR2 SYDVKM. The CDR3 loop spans 14 amino acids. CDR3: CASSLGDRPGGYTF. The CDR3 DNA reads TGTGCCAGCAGTTTGGGGGACAGGCCCGGCGGCTACACCTTC.

This clone was counted a few times. One end of the junction is discordant with germline, which a read error may explain. The chain is built from TRBV7-7 and TRBJ1-6; TRBD1 is a possible D gene (6 bases). CDR3 size: 18 residues. The V gene's germline CDR1 is SSHAT and CDR2 FNYEAQ (reference sequence). This CDR3 is CASRPTSDIGGANSPLHF. For the CDR3, the DNA is TGTGCTAGCAGACCAACGTCAGACATCGGGGGGGCAAATTCACCCCTCCACTTT.

This sequence joins TRBV6-2 or TRBV6-3 and TRBJ2-1, with D maybe TRBD2 (5 bases). In germline, CDR1 is MNHEY, CDR2 SVGEGT. The CDR3 extends over 11 amino acids. V lost 5 bases, J lost 14 bases, and 13 bases lay in between. The CDR3 nucleotides read TGTGCCAGCAGTAAACTAGGGTGGGAGTTCTTC. Its translation: CASSKLGWEFF.

This chain links TRBV5-6 with TRBJ2-7, with 7 bases that match TRBD2. Germline V gene data show CDR1 as SGHDT and CDR2 as YYEEEE. With 2 bases clipped from V and 4 bases from J, the junction kept 6 bases outside the gene matches. CDR3 length: 14 amino acids. The CDR3 DNA sequence: TGTGCCAGCAGCTTAGCGGGATCGCGATACGAGCAGTACTTC. Encoded protein: CASSLAGSRYEQYF.

This clone was picked up one time. The chain is built from TRBV23-1 and TRBJ1-1; D gene ambiguous. TRBV23-1 is given ORF status, its function remaining uncertain. Between the trimmed V and J ends, which lost 11 bases and 2 bases, there was a span of 15 bases. This CDR3 spans 13 amino acids. Here the CDR3 reads CAQACPTNTEAFF. CDR3 DNA: TGCGCCCAAGCGTGTCCAACTAACACTGAAGCTTTCTTT.

The chain is built from TRBV5-1 and TRBJ2-7, with unresolved D. This CDR3 has 13 residues. V shed 2 bases and J shed 1 base, with 7 bases lying between them. Germline lookup yields CDR1 SGHRS and CDR2 YFSETQ. This chain's CDR3 is CASSFVRSYEQYF. CDR3 nucleotide sequence: TGCGCCAGCAGCTTTGTCAGATCCTACGAGCAGTACTTC.

This clone was counted a single time. The V and J genes are TRBV4-2 and TRBJ1-4; the D gene is possibly TRBD1 (5 bases). The V gene's germline CDR1 is LGHNA and CDR2 YNFKEQ. CDR3 length: 16 amino acids. Between the trimmed V and J ends, which lost 4 bases and 7 bases, there was a span of 19 bases. The CDR3 DNA reads as TGTGCCAGCAGCCTCTCTGCGGCAGGGCTTGGTGAAAAACTGTTTTTT. This codes for CASSLSAAGLGEKLFF.

This chain links TRBV19 with TRBJ1-2; no firm D call. Germline V gene lookup returns CDR1 LNHDA and CDR2 SQIVND (reference sequence). The CDR3 length is 12 residues. The V end lost 5 bases, the J end lost 8 bases, and 12 bases lay between the germline ends. Here the CDR3 DNA reads TGTGCCAGTAGTCGGGATGGAGCAGGCTACACCTTC. Its protein product is CASSRDGAGYTF.

The gene calls are TRBV28 and TRBJ1-2, with 8 bases identical to TRBD1. Per germline, CDR1 MDHEN and CDR2 SYDVKM. The CDR3 is 14 residues long. With V trimmed by 6 bases and J by 4 bases, 7 bases remained unmatched. CDR3 loop: CASRTGQGSYGYTF. CDR3 nucleotides: TGTGCCAGCAGAACCGGACAGGGCAGCTATGGCTACACCTTC.

The rearrangement links TRBV7-2 to TRBJ2-7; a possible D gene is TRBD2 (5 bases). From germline, CDR1 is SGHTA and CDR2 FQGNSA. The V end was cut by 4 bases, the J end by 0 bases, with 13 bases between. The CDR3 sequence is 15 residues long. DNA of the CDR3: TGTGCCAGCAGCTCCTTACCGGGAACCTCCTACGAGCAGTACTTC. Its translation is CASSSLPGTSYEQYF.

This CDR3 is CASSNQGQGGTEAFF. The CDR3 DNA sequence: TGTGCCAGCAGTAATCAGGGACAGGGGGGCACTGAAGCTTTCTTT. The V and J genes are TRBV2 and TRBJ1-1; 11 bases are shared with TRBD1. V was pared by 5 bases and J by 4 bases, with 6 bases of the junction left unmatched. This CDR3 is built from 15 residues. Germline assignment: CDR1 SNHLY and CDR2 FYNNEI.

The V call is TRBV4-2, the J call TRBJ2-3; 8 bases map to TRBD2. In germline, CDR1 is LGHNA, CDR2 YNFKEQ. There are 17 residues in the CDR3. Trimming cost V 1 base and J 5 bases; bases outside gene matches: 11. This CDR3 reads CASSQGDRAGEGDTQYF. CDR3 coding DNA: TGTGCCAGCAGCCAAGGAGATAGAGCGGGAGAGGGAGATACGCAGTATTTT.

The chain is built from TRBV10-3 and TRBJ1-2; TRBD1 is a possible D gene (6 bases). CDR1 is ENHRY and CDR2 is SYGVKD in the germline V gene. CDR3 size: 14 residues. Trimming stripped 0 bases from V and 7 bases from J, with 12 bases between. The CDR3 DNA reads TGTGCCATCAGTGAGTCTGGACAGATGTTTGGCTACACCTTC. This gives the protein CAISESGQMFGYTF.

The chain uses TRBV5-4 and TRBJ1-4; a possible D gene is TRBD1 (5 bases). This CDR3 has 15 residues. CDR1 and CDR2 from the germline V gene are SGHNT and YYREEE (reference sequence). V lost 4 bases, J lost 7 bases, and 17 bases lay in between. The chain's CDR3 is CASSGGSGESEKLFF. CDR3 DNA: TGTGCCAGCAGCGGAGGGTCGGGGGAAAGTGAAAAACTGTTTTTT.

The chain recombines TRBV9 with TRBJ2-5; TRBD2 aligns across 7 bases. CDR1 is SGDLS and CDR2 is YYNGEE in the germline V gene. This CDR3 comprises 13 residues. The J segment lost 7 bases and the V segment lost 1 base, leaving 4 bases of the junction unmatched. CDR3 in amino acids: CASSVPWGGTQYF. In DNA, the CDR3 is TGTGCCAGCAGCGTACCCTGGGGGGGGACCCAGTACTTC.

This clone was counted a single time. The V gene is TRBV9, the J gene TRBJ2-3, with 9 bases lining up with TRBD1. V dropped 5 bases and J dropped 4; count of bases not matched to a gene: 2. CDR1 is SGDLS and CDR2 is YYNGEE in the germline V gene. CDR3 length equals 13 residues. CDR3 region: CASSRQGADTQYF. CDR3 bases: TGTGCCAGCAGTCGACAGGGGGCAGATACGCAGTATTTT. Using reference TRBV9 and TRBJ2-3 for the parts outside the CDR3, the full variable domain is DSGVTQTPKHLITATGQRVTLRCSPRSGDLSVYWYQQSLDQGLQFLIQYYNGEERAKGNILERFSAQQFPDLHSELNLSSLELGDSALYFCASSRQGADTQYFGPGTRLTVL.

The genes are TRBV18 and TRBJ2-6, with TRBD1 identical over 8 bases. V lost 3 bases, J lost 2 bases, and 6 bases stayed unmatched. The CDR3 runs to 17 residues. CDR1 is KGHSH and CDR2 is LQKENI in the germline V gene. CDR3 bases: TGTGCCAGCTCACCTCGGCAGGGGGCTGCTGGGGCCAACGTCCTGACTTTC. It is translated as CASSPRQGAAGANVLTF. The full variable domain, in which reference TRBV18 and TRBJ2-6 provide the parts outside the CDR3, is NAGVMQNPRHLVRRRGQEARLRCSPMKGHSHVYWYRQLPEEGLKFMVYLQKENIIDESGMPKERFSAEFPKEGPSILRIQQVVRGDSAAYFCASSPRQGAAGANVLTFGAGSRLTVL.

This chain uses TRBV5-5 with TRBJ2-7; TRBD1 agrees at 11 bases. V shed 4 bases, J shed 5 bases, and the junction held 5 bases outside the gene matches. The CDR3 contains 14 residues. Germline assignment: CDR1 SGHKS and CDR2 YYEKEE (reference sequence). Written as DNA, the CDR3 is TGTGCCAGCAGCCGGACAGGGGGCGTCGACGAGCAGTACTTC. Translation: CASSRTGGVDEQYF. Supplemented by reference TRBV5-5 and TRBJ2-7, the full variable domain reads DAGVTQSPTHLIKTRGQQVTLRCSPISGHKSVSWYQQVLGQGPQFIFQYYEKEERGRGNFPDRFSARQFPNYSSELNVNALLLGDSALYLCASSRTGGVDEQYFGPGTRLTVT.

CDR3 in amino acids: CASSQALRTLHF. The CDR3 region has the DNA TGTGCCAGCAGCCAAGCCCTGAGGACCCTCCACTTT. The rearrangement links TRBV3-1 (or the pseudogene TRBV3-2) to TRBJ1-6; D not resolved. Trimming took 1 base from V and 14 from J, leaving 9 bases between them. The length of the CDR3 is 12 residues. The V gene's germline CDR1 is LGHDT and CDR2 YNNKEL (reference sequence).

This chain links TRBV9 with TRBJ2-7; D is possibly TRBD2 (6 bases). The CDR3 extends over 15 amino acids. Deletions cut 0 bases from V and 3 bases from J, with 13 bases between. From germline, CDR1 is SGDLS and CDR2 YYNGEE. The CDR3 here is CASSVDGGTLYEQYF. CDR3 DNA sequence: TGTGCCAGCAGCGTAGACGGGGGTACCCTCTACGAGCAGTACTTC.

A note on this clone: The sample has other DNA sequences that encode this CDR3 too. The chain combines TRBV5-1 with TRBJ1-6; 8 bases agree with TRBD1. The CDR3 is made up of 14 amino acids. Per the germline V gene, CDR1 is SGHRS and CDR2 is YFSETQ. Germline trimming cut 0 bases from V and 10 bases from J; bases unmatched to any gene: 3. CDR3 amino acids: CASSLDRGWSPLHF. The CDR3 DNA sequence: TGCGCCAGCAGCTTGGACAGGGGGTGGTCACCCCTCCACTTT.

The chain recombines TRBV6-4 with TRBJ1-5, with TRBD1 as a possible D gene (5 bases). V lost 0 bases, J lost 0 bases, and 18 bases lay in between. This CDR3 is built from 19 residues. The V gene's germline CDR1 is MRHNA and CDR2 SNTAGT. The CDR3 here is CASSDSSGGFVYSNQPQHF. CDR3 in DNA: TGTGCCAGCAGTGACTCGAGCGGGGGATTCGTTTATAGCAATCAGCCCCAGCATTTT.